The 15 T cell receptor beta chains listed next were all sequenced from one sample in a study of regulatory T cells in long-lasting Graves disease. Time point of the sample: persistent/refractory GD, antithyroid drugs over 5 years with positive TRAb. Following extraction of RNA from PBMCs, that RNA was used to make the TCR library. Both iRepertoire HTBI primers and Arm-PCR of CDR3 regions were used to build the TCR beta libraries. TCRdb re-derived calls from the multiplex PCR reads in MiXCR, one entry per CDR3 protein. The sample has hundreds of thousands of distinct CDR3 sequences, roughly 22% seen once. Here the sequenced sample was peripheral blood mononuclear cells (PBMCs), taken when the disease was refractory, from a patient treated with antithyroid drugs. The receptor set was obtained from a female donor with Graves disease.

The sample holds many counts of this clonotype. The rearrangement links TRBV28 to TRBJ1-1; D is unresolved. V gave up 1 base and J gave up 1 base, with 4 bases separating them. The CDR3 is 13 residues long. The germline V gene has CDR1 MDHEN and CDR2 SYDVKM. The CDR3 coding sequence is TGTGCCAGCAGTTTATACGGGAACACTGAAGCTTTCTTT. Its protein product is CASSLYGNTEAFF.

This clonotype has a count of ten or more. The chain uses TRBV28 and TRBJ2-4; unclear D gene. V shed 4 bases and J shed 0 bases, with 10 bases lying between them. Per germline, CDR1 MDHEN and CDR2 SYDVKM. The CDR3 covers 15 residues. CDR3 loop: CASSSRFLAKNIQYF. In DNA form, the CDR3 reads TGTGCCAGCAGTTCCCGGTTTTTAGCCAAAAACATTCAGTACTTC. The whole variable domain, remainder taken from reference TRBV28 and TRBJ2-4, is DVKVTQSSRYLVKRTGEKVFLECVQDMDHENMFWYRQDPGLGLRLIYFSYDVKMKEKGDIPEGYSVSREKKERFSLILESASTNQTSMYLCASSSRFLAKNIQYFGAGTRLSVL.

The chain couples TRBV28 to TRBJ1-1; D gene ambiguous. The V and J ends lost 4 bases and 4 bases respectively, with 16 bases between them. CDR1 is MDHEN and CDR2 is SYDVKM in the germline V gene. The CDR3 extends over 15 amino acids. CDR3 in DNA: TGTGCCAGCAGTTCAAGTGGGGAGTTGGGCACTGAAGCTTTCTTT. This gives the protein CASSSSGELGTEAFF. The full variable domain, completed using reference TRBV28 and TRBJ1-1, is DVKVTQSSRYLVKRTGEKVFLECVQDMDHENMFWYRQDPGLGLRLIYFSYDVKMKEKGDIPEGYSVSREKKERFSLILESASTNQTSMYLCASSSSGELGTEAFFGQGTRLTVV.

Many counts were recorded for this clonotype. The chain couples TRBV28 to TRBJ2-7; 9 nucleotides match TRBD1. CDR3 length: 14 residues. The germline gives CDR1 MDHEN, CDR2 SYDVKM. The trim removed 2 bases at V and 5 bases at J, leaving 4 bases unmatched. Written as DNA, the CDR3 is TGTGCCAGCAGTTTAGTACGGACAGGGGACGAGCAGTACTTC. Translating gives CASSLVRTGDEQYF.

This clonotype was detected ten times or more. The gene calls are TRBV7-9 and TRBJ2-5, with D hard to call. Germline V gives CDR1 SEHNR, CDR2 FQNEAQ (reference sequence). CDR3 length: 11 amino acids. The V end was cut by 4 bases, the J end by 3 bases, with 3 bases between. For the CDR3, the DNA is TGTGCCAGCAGCTCGGAAGAGACCCAGTACTTC. This translates into CASSSEETQYF.

This clonotype was seen a few times. In nucleotides, the CDR3 is TGTGCCAGCAGTTACTCTTTTCTGGGGACCGGGGAGCTGTTTTTT. Protein product: CASSYSFLGTGELFF. The chain uses TRBV6-2 or TRBV6-3 and TRBJ2-2, with D hard to call. From germline, CDR1 is MNHEY and CDR2 SVGEGT. Trimming removed 0 bases from V and 5 bases from J, with 10 bases in between. The CDR3 consists of 15 residues.

CDR3: CASSPINRDAEAFF. The DNA for the CDR3 is TGTGCCAGCTCACCAATCAACAGGGACGCTGAAGCTTTCTTT. V is TRBV18 and J is TRBJ1-1, with D perhaps TRBD1 (6 bases). Germline V gives CDR1 KGHSH, CDR2 LQKENI. This CDR3 spans 14 amino acids. Trimming took off 2 bases at V and 6 bases at J, with 13 bases between the two ends. Full variable domain (outside the CDR3, taken from reference TRBV18 and TRBJ1-1): NAGVMQNPRHLVRRRGQEARLRCSPMKGHSHVYWYRQLPEEGLKFMVYLQKENIIDESGMPKERFSAEFPKEGPSILRIQQVVRGDSAAYFCASSPINRDAEAFFGQGTRLTVV.

This clonotype was detected only a few times. The chain links TRBV19 to TRBJ1-5; the D gene is possibly TRBD1 (5 bases). Germline values: CDR1 LNHDA, CDR2 SQIVND (reference sequence). The CDR3 length is 15 residues. V gave up 9 bases and J gave up 1 base, with 16 bases separating them. In DNA, the CDR3 is TGTGCCAGCAGGGAGGGGCGGTTCAGCAATCAGCCCCAGCATTTT. The encoded protein is CASREGRFSNQPQHF.

This clonotype was seen many times. This rearrangement joins TRBV12-3 or TRBV12-4 to TRBJ1-1; 7 bases are shared with TRBD1. The V segment lost 6 bases and the J segment 0 bases; nucleotides outside the gene matches: 4. The CDR3 totals 14 residues. CDR3 sequence: CASRPGQMNTEAFF. The CDR3 nucleotides read TGTGCCAGCAGACCGGGACAGATGAACACTGAAGCTTTCTTT.

This clonotype was recorded many times. The chain joins TRBV7-2 to TRBJ2-5, with unresolved D. The CDR3 covers 14 residues. Between the trimmed V and J ends, which lost 1 base and 1 base, there was a span of 7 bases. From germline, CDR1 is SGHTA and CDR2 FQGNSA. The CDR3 region is CASSLVVFQETQYF. CDR3 bases: TGTGCCAGCAGCTTAGTCGTATTCCAAGAGACCCAGTACTTC.

The chain has TRBV27 and TRBJ2-7; no definite D call. The CDR3 totals 9 residues. Germline assignment: CDR1 MNHEY and CDR2 SMNVEV (reference sequence). CDR3: CVFLYEQYF. The CDR3 DNA reads as TGTGTTTTCCTCTACGAGCAGTACTTC.

The chain joins TRBV5-5 to TRBJ2-7; D is unresolved. The germline V gene has CDR1 SGHKS and CDR2 YYEKEE (reference sequence). V lost 2 bases and J 0 bases, leaving 9 bases between the germline ends. The CDR3 is 14 amino acids. CDR3 sequence: CASSLSQYSYEQYF. The CDR3 DNA reads TGTGCCAGCAGCTTATCCCAATACTCCTACGAGCAGTACTTC. Supplemented by reference TRBV5-5 and TRBJ2-7, the full variable domain reads DAGVTQSPTHLIKTRGQQVTLRCSPISGHKSVSWYQQVLGQGPQFIFQYYEKEERGRGNFPDRFSARQFPNYSSELNVNALLLGDSALYLCASSLSQYSYEQYFGPGTRLTVT.

This clonotype has a count of ten or more. The rearrangement links TRBV28 to TRBJ2-5, with 7 positions matching TRBD1. The CDR3 is 14 amino acids. The germline CDR1 and CDR2 sequences are MDHEN and SYDVKM. V was pared by 6 bases and J by 2 bases, with 6 bases of the junction left unmatched. The CDR3 DNA is TGTGCCAGCAGCCAACTGACAGGGCAAGAGACCCAGTACTTC. It translates to CASSQLTGQETQYF.

There are many counts of this clonotype. This chain joins TRBV2 and TRBJ2-7; 8 bases line up with TRBD2. V lost 2 bases and J lost 5; bases outside the gene matches: 2. The CDR3 sequence is 13 residues long. The V gene's germline CDR1 is SNHLY and CDR2 FYNNEI. The DNA for the CDR3 is TGTGCCAGCAGTGAACGGCGGGGGGACGAGCAGTACTTC. Amino acid sequence: CASSERRGDEQYF.

As for this clonotype: A clone one base away is much larger, so this may be a read error. The V gene is TRBV28, the J gene TRBJ2-1; 10 bases fit TRBD2. The CDR3 covers 16 residues. J was trimmed by 8 bases and V by 3 bases; bases with no gene match: 10. The germline V gene has CDR1 MDHEN and CDR2 SYDVKM. CDR3 sequence reads: CASSFPAGGTMHEQFF. Here the CDR3 DNA reads TGTGCCAGCAGTTTCCCAGCGGGGGGGACAATGCATGAGCAGTTCTTC.